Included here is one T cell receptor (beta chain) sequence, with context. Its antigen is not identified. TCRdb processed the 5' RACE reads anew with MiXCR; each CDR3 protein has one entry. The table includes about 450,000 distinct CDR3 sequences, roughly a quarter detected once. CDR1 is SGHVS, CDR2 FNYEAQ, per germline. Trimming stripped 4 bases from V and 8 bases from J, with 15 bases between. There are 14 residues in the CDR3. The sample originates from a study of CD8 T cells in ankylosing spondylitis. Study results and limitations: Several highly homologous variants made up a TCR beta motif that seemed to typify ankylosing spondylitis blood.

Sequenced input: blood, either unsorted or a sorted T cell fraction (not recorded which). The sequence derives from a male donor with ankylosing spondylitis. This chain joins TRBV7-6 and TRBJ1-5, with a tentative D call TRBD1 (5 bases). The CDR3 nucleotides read TGTGCCAGCAGCTCCGGGACGGACCAAGAGCCCCAGCATTTT. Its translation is CASSSGTDQEPQHF.